Listed below are T cell receptor beta chains from one sample, sequenced in a study. TCRdb used MiXCR to reprocess the RT-PCR reads, holding one entry per CDR3 protein. The repertoire holds about 680,000 distinct CDR3 sequences, with approximately 15% as singletons. Sequenced sample: memory CD4+ T cells from blood. These receptors were taken from a female donor in good health, serving as a healthy control. Each CDR3 is given with its conserved first and last residue. A D gene is named only where the DNA matches it firmly. Size values are once, few and many counts, or a class for expanded clones, and some rows have none.

TRBD1,TRBJ1-1,TRBV5-1,many,TGCGCCAGCAGCTTCCAGGGGGGCGCAGAGTCCGCTTTCTTT,CASSFQGGAESAFF
TRBD1,TRBJ2-1,TRBV6-4,many,TGTGCCAGCAGTGAGACAGGGGGGGCCTCCAATGAGCAGTTCTTC,CASSETGGASNEQFF
TRBD2,TRBJ2-2,TRBV6-5,many,TGTGCCAGCAGCCCCATAGCGGGAGTTGGGGAGCTGTTTTTT,CASSPIAGVGELFF
TRBD1,TRBJ2-1,TRBV6-2/TRBV6-3,many,TGTGCCAGCAGTACCTTGACAGGGTGGGGTTACAATGAGCAGTTCTTC,CASSTLTGWGYNEQFF
-,TRBJ1-2,TRBV6-2/TRBV6-3,-,TGTGCCATCTCGCCCAATCTGGGGGGCTACACCTTC,CAISPNLGGYTF
-,TRBJ1-5,TRBV12-3/TRBV12-4,many,TGTGCCAGCAGTCCCGCCGGGGGTGGTCAGCCCCAGCATTTT,CASSPAGGGQPQHF
-,TRBJ2-3,TRBV7-3,many,TGTGCCAGCAGCTTAACGCGCGGGGGCACAGATACGCAGTATTTT,CASSLTRGGTDTQYF
-,TRBJ2-7,TRBV5-1,-,TGCGCCAGCAGCTTGGGGCAGATCGAGATCTCCTACGAGCAGTACTTC,CASSLGQIEISYEQYF
-,TRBJ1-5,TRBV6-5,-,TGTGCCAGCAGGCCCTATTTGGATAGCAATCAGCCCCAGCATTTT,CASRPYLDSNQPQHF
-,TRBJ1-3,TRBV7-6,few,TGTGCCAGCAGCTTAGATACAGGCCGAAACACCATATATTTT,CASSLDTGRNTIYF
TRBD2,TRBJ2-3,TRBV10-3,-,TGTGCCATCAGCAGGCGGGAGAGGGTCGATACGCAGTATTTT,CAISRRERVDTQYF
TRBD2,TRBJ2-7,TRBV5-1,many,TGCGCCAGCAGCTTGAACGGCGGGAGCATCGACGAGCAGTACTTC,CASSLNGGSIDEQYF
TRBD2,TRBJ2-1,TRBV7-9,many,TGTGCCAGCAGCTCCCCAGCGGGGGGTTCGAGCTCCTACAATGAGCAGTTCTTC,CASSSPAGGSSSYNEQFF
-,TRBJ2-7,TRBV6-1,-,TGTGCCAGCAGTGTCGGGGTCGGCTACTACGAGCAGTACTTC,CASSVGVGYYEQYF
TRBD2,TRBJ2-2,TRBV20-1,many,TGCAGTGCTAGAGACCAGAAAGCCGGGACTAGCGGCACCGGGGAGCTGTTTTTT,CSARDQKAGTSGTGELFF